Presented here are 30 T cell receptor beta chains from one specimen sequenced in a study of blood T cells in healthy people across ages. A second about 7 to 11 cycle PCR used barcoded and J-beta primers. TCRdb analysed the 5' RACE reads with MiXCR anew, one entry per CDR3 protein. Of some 1.8 million distinct CDR3 sequences in the sample, approximately 39% were seen once. Sequencing was done on a sample of blood. These TCRs come from a human donor in good health.

CDR3 bases: TGTGCCAGCAGCTTGCGAACGGGGTGGCTAGGGAGGAATGAGCAGTTCTTC. This codes for CASSLRTGWLGRNEQFF. The chain joins TRBV7-2 to TRBJ2-1; maybe TRBD2 (6 bases). The CDR3 has 17 residues. Germline loops: CDR1 SGHTA, CDR2 FQGNSA. With 3 bases removed from V and 7 bases from J, the gap between germline ends came to 22 bases.

This clonotype turned up a few times. The junction departs from the called germline gene at one end, perhaps through a read error. The chain links TRBV20-1 to TRBJ1-5, with a tentative D call TRBD1 (6 bases). CDR1 and CDR2 (germline): DFQATT, SNEGSKA (reference sequence). The length of the CDR3 is 15 residues. CDR3: CSASGAGALNQPQHF. The CDR3 region has the DNA TGTAGTGCTTCGGGGGCAGGGGCCCTCAATCAGCCCCAGCATTTT.

This chain links TRBV7-2 with TRBJ2-1, with TRBD2 as a possible D gene (5 bases). Germline CDR1 SGHTA, CDR2 FQGNSA. V was cut by 9 bases and J by 7 bases, with 19 bases left in between. This CDR3 spans 14 amino acids. The CDR3 loop is CASFSGITENEQFF. In DNA form, the CDR3 reads TGTGCCAGTTTTTCCGGGATCACAGAGAATGAGCAGTTCTTC.

The chain couples TRBV25-1 to TRBJ1-2, with 9 bases aligning to TRBD1. V trimming: 2 bases; J trimming: 10 bases; junction bases outside the gene matches: 11. Germline loops: CDR1 MGHDK, CDR2 SYGVNS. There are 15 residues in the CDR3. CDR3 sequence (DNA): TGTGCCAGCAGTGAACCCCTGGGGACAGGGAATGACTACACCTTC. Translation: CASSEPLGTGNDYTF.

This clonotype came up a few times. The chain is built from TRBV20-1 and TRBJ2-5; D ambiguous. The germline V gene has CDR1 DFQATT and CDR2 SNEGSKA (reference sequence). Trimming removed 1 base from V and 5 bases from J, with 14 bases in between. CDR3 length equals 14 residues. CDR3 sequence reads: CSARGSNSWETQYF. The CDR3 coding sequence is TGCAGTGCTAGAGGCTCGAACTCCTGGGAGACCCAGTACTTC.

V usage is TRBV13 and J usage is TRBJ1-2; D gene unclear. The CDR3 loop spans 18 amino acids. The V gene's germline CDR1 is PRHDT and CDR2 FYEKMQ (reference sequence). Trimming took off 4 bases at V and 0 bases at J, with 21 bases between the two ends. CDR3 in DNA: TGTGCCAGCAGCTCCCAGTGGGTCTCCCAACCAGCTAACTATGGCTACACCTTC. It yields the protein CASSSQWVSQPANYGYTF.

The V call is TRBV15, the J call TRBJ1-1, with a tentative D call TRBD1 (5 bases). The CDR3 covers 13 residues. The V gene's germline CDR1 is LNHNV and CDR2 YYDKDF (reference sequence). The V end was cut by 3 bases, the J end by 9 bases, with 14 bases between. In DNA, the CDR3 is TGTGCCACCAGCAGGAGGGACGAGGGGAAAGCTTTCTTT. Translating it yields CATSRRDEGKAFF.

CDR3 protein: CASSPFYRGNTEAFF. The CDR3 DNA reads as TGCGCCAGCAGCCCCTTCTACAGGGGTAACACTGAAGCTTTCTTT. The chain has TRBV4-1 and TRBJ1-1; 7 bases align to TRBD1. The CDR3 consists of 15 residues. The trim removed 4 bases at V and 2 bases at J, leaving 7 bases unmatched. From germline, CDR1 is MGHRA and CDR2 YSYEKL.

This clonotype was seen a few times. J is TRBJ2-3 and V is TRBV5-1, with 7 nucleotides matching TRBD1. Germline V gene data show CDR1 as SGHRS and CDR2 as YFSETQ. The CDR3 extends over 16 amino acids. J gave up 0 bases and V 7 bases, and 11 bases lay outside the gene matches. For the CDR3, the DNA is TGCGCCAGCGCCCCCGACAGGGCCTTAAGCACAGATACGCAGTATTTT. This codes for CASAPDRALSTDTQYF.

Only a few counts were recorded for this clonotype. This chain connects TRBV6-6 to TRBJ2-5, with 10 nucleotides matching TRBD2. This CDR3 has 16 amino acids. With V trimmed by 1 base and J by 5 bases, 7 bases remained unmatched. Germline CDR1 MNHNY, CDR2 SVGAGI (reference sequence). The CDR3 sequence: CASSYFLAGVGETQYF. The CDR3 DNA reads as TGTGCCAGCAGTTACTTCCTAGCGGGGGTGGGTGAGACCCAGTACTTC.

This rearrangement joins TRBV15 to TRBJ2-1; D not resolved. This CDR3 is 15 amino acids long. The germline V gene encodes CDR1 LNHNV and CDR2 YYDKDF (reference sequence). Trimming pared 1 base from V and 1 base from J, leaving 8 bases between. The CDR3 bases are TGTGCCACCAGCAGAGCACTTGGATCCTACAATGAGCAGTTCTTC. Its protein is CATSRALGSYNEQFF.

This clonotype was found a few times. The J gene is TRBJ2-5, the V gene TRBV5-1, with D perhaps TRBD2 (6 bases). CDR3 length: 14 residues. CDR1 and CDR2 from the germline V gene are SGHRS and YFSETQ. Trimming took off 4 bases at V and 5 bases at J, with 15 bases between the two ends. The CDR3 here is CASSRYGGSETQYF. The DNA of the CDR3 is TGCGCCAGCAGCCGCTACGGGGGTTCTGAGACCCAGTACTTC.

This clonotype was counted at least ten times. J is TRBJ1-5 and V is TRBV20-1; D may be TRBD1 (6 bases). The germline gives CDR1 DFQATT, CDR2 SNEGSKA (reference sequence). This CDR3 contains 14 residues. V was trimmed by 2 bases and J by 2 bases, leaving 10 bases between them. The CDR3 bases are TGCAGTGCTAGAAGGGACATAGGCAATCAGCCCCAGCATTTT. Its translation: CSARRDIGNQPQHF.

The J gene is TRBJ2-5, the V gene TRBV18; possibly TRBD1 for D (6 bases). Germline V CDR1 and CDR2: KGHSH, LQKENI. This CDR3 has 14 amino acids. Trimming left V 4 bases short and J 4 bases short, with 13 bases between. CDR3 bases: TGTGCCAGCTCACGTCAAGGGACATCAGAGACCCAGTACTTC. Protein product: CASSRQGTSETQYF.

As concerns this clonotype: A clone one base away is much larger, so this may be a read error. This chain uses TRBV29-1 with TRBJ2-5; possible D gene TRBD2, 5 bases. Per the germline V gene, CDR1 is SQVTM and CDR2 is ANQGSEA. V was pared by 4 bases and J by 11 bases, with 23 bases between. This CDR3 region has 14 residues. The CDR3 DNA sequence: TGCAGCGTTGCCGGCCGGGGTAATTGGAATGAGCAGTACTTC. As protein: CSVAGRGNWNEQYF. Based on the CDR3 plus reference TRBV29-1 and TRBJ2-5, the full variable domain is SAVISQKPSRDICQRGTSLTIQCQVDSQVTMMFWYRQQPGQSLTLIATANQGSEATYESGFVIDKFPISRPNLTFSTLTVSNMSPEDSSIYLCSVAGRGNWNEQYFGPGTRLLVL.

V and J are TRBV29-1 and TRBJ2-7; D gene uncertain. This CDR3 region has 14 residues. Trimming pared 5 bases from V and 2 bases from J, leaving 16 bases between. The V gene's germline CDR1 is SQVTM and CDR2 ANQGSEA. The CDR3 sequence: CSVSGSETTYEQYF. The CDR3 DNA is TGCAGCGTTTCTGGGTCGGAGACCACCTACGAGCAGTACTTC.

This clonotype came up a few times. This chain uses TRBV5-1 with TRBJ2-7, with 8 nucleotides matching TRBD1. The CDR3 covers 17 residues. Trimming cost V 4 bases and J 2 bases; bases outside gene matches: 14. Germline CDR1 and CDR2: SGHRS and YFSETQ. The CDR3 loop reads CASSPDQGAFITYEQYF. The CDR3 coding sequence is TGCGCCAGCAGCCCTGATCAGGGGGCTTTTATCACCTACGAGCAGTACTTC.

V is TRBV6-2 or TRBV6-3 and J is TRBJ1-1; 7 bases are shared with TRBD1. The CDR3 length is 16 residues. Germline CDR1 MNHEY, CDR2 SVGEGT. V gave up 5 bases and J gave up 0 bases; unmatched junction bases: 9. DNA of the CDR3: TGTGCCAGCAGTAAGCCGGGACAGCTAATGAACACTGAAGCTTTCTTT. Translation gives CASSKPGQLMNTEAFF.

A word on this clonotype: The junction departs from germline at one end; a sequencing error may be responsible. The chain recombines TRBV20-1 with TRBJ2-5; 7 bases match TRBD2. There are 15 residues in the CDR3. Germline CDR1 reads DFQATT; CDR2 reads SNEGSKA (reference sequence). The DNA for the CDR3 is TGCAGTGCCAGAGGAGCGGGGAGCTTGCAGGAGACCCAGTACTTC. Translating gives CSARGAGSLQETQYF.

This clonotype was counted between two and nine times. V usage is TRBV20-1 and J usage is TRBJ2-5, with 9 nucleotides matching TRBD2. Germline-derived CDR1 and CDR2 are DFQATT and SNEGSKA (reference sequence). V shed 6 bases, J shed 1 base, and the junction held 9 bases outside the gene matches. The CDR3 loop spans 15 amino acids. The CDR3 spells CSAFTPSGVQETQYF. The DNA of the CDR3 is TGCAGTGCCTTTACCCCTAGCGGGGTCCAAGAGACCCAGTACTTC.

This clonotype appeared a few times. The genes are TRBV4-3 and TRBJ2-3; D is undetermined. The ends were cut back, 3 bases at V and 0 bases at J, with 10 bases in the middle. Per germline, CDR1 LGHNA and CDR2 YSLEER. CDR3 length equals 15 residues. The CDR3: CASSQGVISTDTQYF. The CDR3 DNA is TGCGCCAGCAGCCAGGGCGTGATTAGCACAGATACGCAGTATTTT.

This clonotype was counted a few times. The chain combines TRBV4-1 with TRBJ2-5; D ambiguous. The CDR3 contains 15 residues. Germline CDR1 is MGHRA and CDR2 is YSYEKL. Between the trimmed V and J ends, which lost 0 bases and 1 base, there was a span of 9 bases. The CDR3 spells CASSQDPGRQETQYF. In nucleotides, the CDR3 is TGCGCCAGCAGCCAAGATCCAGGACGCCAAGAGACCCAGTACTTC.

The rearrangement links TRBV29-1 to TRBJ2-1; 7 nucleotides match TRBD2. CDR1 is SQVTM and CDR2 is ANQGSEA in the germline V gene. The trim removed 4 bases at V and 9 bases at J, leaving 3 bases unmatched. The CDR3 length is 11 residues. DNA for the CDR3: TGCAGCGTTGCTGGGGGGGGTGAGCAGTTCTTC. This gives the protein CSVAGGGEQFF.

The chain couples TRBV3-1 to TRBJ2-6; 7 nucleotides match TRBD1. In germline, CDR1 is LGHDT, CDR2 YNNKEL (reference sequence). This CDR3 region has 16 residues. After removal of 3 bases from V and 0 bases from J, the junction contained 2 bases not matched to a gene. CDR3 loop: CASSQGQSSGANVLTF. The CDR3 nucleotides are TGTGCCAGCAGCCAGGGACAGAGCTCTGGGGCCAACGTCCTGACTTTC.

This clonotype appeared a few times. The chain is built from TRBV4-3 and TRBJ2-3; D unclear. The CDR3 has 13 residues. From germline, CDR1 is LGHNA and CDR2 YSLEER. Trimming removed 3 bases at V and 2 bases at J, with 6 bases between. CDR3 sequence (DNA): TGCGCCAGCAGCCATGGGTACACAGATACGCAGTATTTT. Its translation is CASSHGYTDTQYF.

This clonotype was detected only once. J is TRBJ2-2 and V is TRBV7-6; no clear D. Trimming removed 5 bases at V and 1 base at J, with 11 bases between. Germline loops: CDR1 SGHVS, CDR2 FNYEAQ. CDR3 size: 15 residues. CDR3 sequence: CASSPDSLNTGELFF. CDR3 coding DNA: TGTGCCAGCAGCCCAGATAGCCTGAACACCGGGGAGCTGTTTTTT.

There are a few counts of this clonotype. The chain has TRBV2 and TRBJ2-1; D is unresolved. Germline CDR1 and CDR2: SNHLY and FYNNEI. CDR3 length: 12 residues. Between the trimmed V and J ends, which lost 5 bases and 7 bases, there was a span of 9 bases. CDR3 bases: TGTGCCAGCAGTAAGGACCTTAATGAGCAGTTCTTC. This translates into CASSKDLNEQFF.

V gene TRBV29-1 combines with J gene TRBJ2-3, with D perhaps matching TRBD2 (7 bases). Trimming pared 4 bases from V and 1 base from J, leaving 12 bases between. CDR3 length: 14 amino acids. Germline V CDR1 and CDR2: SQVTM, ANQGSEA. The CDR3 DNA reads as TGCAGCGTTGGGGGGGGCCTCCGCACAGATACGCAGTATTTT. This sequence encodes CSVGGGLRTDTQYF.

The sample holds a few counts of this clonotype. The rearrangement uses TRBV6-5 and TRBJ1-2; TRBD1 agrees at 7 bases. The CDR3 is 13 residues long. Germline V gene data show CDR1 as MNHEY and CDR2 as SVGAGI. The ends lost 11 bases at V and 7 bases at J; junction bases unmatched: 13. The CDR3: CASTRQGFIGYTF. The CDR3 DNA reads TGTGCCTCCACAAGACAGGGCTTTATTGGCTACACCTTC.

The rearrangement joins TRBV18 to TRBJ1-2; 9 nucleotides align to TRBD1. Looked up from germline, CDR1 is KGHSH and CDR2 is LQKENI. J gave up 4 bases and V 6 bases, and 9 bases lay outside the gene matches. CDR3 size: 15 residues. The chain's CDR3 is CASSPGTGLSYGYTF. The CDR3 region has the DNA TGTGCCAGCTCCCCCGGGACAGGGTTATCCTATGGCTACACCTTC.